This note documents a single T cell receptor (beta chain) sequence. How the authors handled the data: Amplification from reference gene primers served as the basis for estimated nucleated cell counts. Method: immunoSEQ multiplex PCR; TCRdb's copy keeps in-frame clones and lacks some. That table supplies the V and J calls and clone size; D and trimming were determined from the DNA. Of under 150,000 clones in the sample, roughly 90% are singletons; the top ten hold more than 3%. These data come from a study of blood T cell repertoires in COVID-19. Study-level information: Whether acute or convalescent, the COVID-19 samples came from the United States, Italy and Spain. In each case, the material was cDNA or gDNA derived from T cells, B-cell-depleted T cells, or PBMCs.

Germline-derived CDR1 and CDR2 are SGHRS and YFSETQ. The V gene lost 5 bases and the J gene lost 0 bases, with 12 bases spanning the gap. The CDR3 loop spans 14 amino acids. This receptor was identified in a man aged 45-60 years with active COVID-19. This chain joins TRBV5-1 and TRBJ2-7; D remains ambiguous. Sequencing was performed on peripheral blood. The DNA for the CDR3 is TGCGCCAGCAGTGCGGCGACGGCCTCCTACGAGCAGTACTTC. This sequence encodes CASSAATASYEQYF.